The present T cell receptor beta chain was sequenced within a study of blood T cells in healthy people across ages (dated by TCRdb to the mid-2010s). Describing the broader study: In model experiments, roughly one uniquely barcoded TCR beta cDNA molecule per two T cells was captured by template switching. Using deep sequencing normalized with unique cDNA molecular identifiers, the study measured how TCR beta repertoire diversity changes with age. The donors were split into four age groups: young (average approximately 16 years), middle-aged (roughly 40), aged (62) and long-lived (more than 80). Donors of different ages were randomly distributed across sequencing lanes to avoid experimental bias. For two donors (one aged 18 to 30 and one aged 80 or older), the study analyzed two additional independent replicas of 1 million unique cDNA reads from the same blood draw. Broader findings and caveats from the paper: Estimates of total diversity from one million sequenced T cells were regarded as lower bounds and underestimates. Observed TCR beta diversity correlated strongly with the percentage of naive T cells measured by flow cytometry. The long-lived group showed more naive CD4+ T cells, fewer expanded clones and increased TCR diversity than the aged group, suggesting age selection. Donor CMV infection status was unknown, potentially confounding age-related changes in expanded clonotypes. Conclusive comparison of naive and antigen-experienced compartments was prevented by the profiling of bulk unsorted PBMCs. Observed TCR beta diversity per million T cells fell roughly linearly with age, and a significant reduction was already apparent by age roughly 40.

In this sample, this clonotype turned up a few times. Its antigen is still unknown. Per-base qualities were not stored, and no clone one base away is much larger. From a lookup of the germline V gene, CDR1 and CDR2 are SGHRS and YFSETQ. Its CDR3 holds 15 amino acids, cysteine through phenylalanine. The read is trimmed to its CDR3 DNA, 45 bases read in frame from base 1. V and J are truncated by 0 bases and 1 base respectively, leaving an intervening sequence of 8 bases. Systemically healthy Caucasian individuals from Russia, some 36 in total and aged about 6 to 90 years, were included as donors. Each donor gave around 9.5 milliliters of peripheral blood, collected into EDTA-treated Vacutainer tubes. Ficoll-Paque density-gradient centrifugation was used to isolate PBMCs, with at least 7 million obtained per sample. Total RNA was extracted from PBMCs with Trizol reagent, with at least 6 micrograms obtained per sample. For every donor, flow cytometry on a PBMC aliquot measured the percentage of naive CD45RAhigh/CD27high T cells.

Libraries were built with 5' RACE. The sample was run on an Illumina HiSeq 2500. A second PCR of roughly 7 to 11 cycles was performed with a sample-barcoded 5' primer and a J-beta primer mix. A unique molecular identifier was introduced onto each TCR beta cDNA molecule by a template-switch 5' adaptor carrying 12 random nucleotides. At least 2.5 million CDR3-containing paired-end reads were obtained from each sample. First-strand cDNA synthesis was performed from all RNA using the Mint cDNA synthesis kit, with priming by a TRBC-specific oligonucleotide. Following uracil-DNA glycosylase treatment, all cDNA underwent a first 18-cycle PCR with the universal primers M1SS and BC2_uni_R. The authors processed their data as follows. Each sample was normalized by randomly selecting 1 million high-quality reads, each carrying a distinct molecular identifier. Instead of being binned into consensus sequences, reads that shared molecular identifiers were thrown out. MiTCR, with a Q25 quality threshold and the strictest error-elimination algorithm, was used for CDR3 identification, clonotype clustering and error correction. A nonparametric unseen species model with Euler transformation was used to estimate lower-bound total TCR beta diversity. The raw public data were reprocessed by TCRdb itself: fastp quality trimming at Q25, MiXCR clonotype calling, in-frame beta chains only. For every CDR3 protein sequence, its rows merge into one entry that carries the most common genes and DNA. TCRdb's processing, not the study's, gives the V and J calls here. Present in this sample are roughly 680,000 distinct CDR3 sequences, around a fifth of which were seen just once. The ten largest clones capture approximately 3.6% of the sample.

This clonotype was sampled from a man between 65 and 79 years old in good health. The rearrangement combines TRBV5-1 with TRBJ1-5, with a tentative D gene TRBD1 over 6 matching bases. Sequencing used blood. The nucleotide sequence is given as TGCGCCAGCAGCTTGGCAGGGGAAAGCAATCAGCCCCAGCATTTT. Protein translation: CASSLAGESNQPQHF.